The rows below give T cell receptor beta chains drawn from one sample of a study of blood T cell repertoires in COVID-19. Data came from immunoSEQ multiplex PCR; TCRdb stores just in-frame clones and leaves some out. Among fewer than 90,000 clones listed, approximately 90% were seen once. Sample: peripheral blood. These receptors originate from a human donor in a cohort sampled during active COVID-19. Each CDR3 is given with its conserved first and last residue. The D gene is left open where the match is weak. Only some rows state a clone size, as once, few, many or a class for expanded clones.

CASKIGTGGVGGELFF,TGTGCCAGCAAAATAGGGACAGGGGGCGTGGGCGGGGAGCTGTTTTTT,NA,TRBD1,16,TRBV6-6,TRBJ2-2
CASSLGSGNTGELFF,TGCGCCAGCAGCTTGGGTAGCGGGAACACCGGGGAGCTGTTTTTT,NA,NA,15,TRBV5-1,TRBJ2-2
CASRQNLDSIGYTF,TGCGCCAGCAGACAGAATCTCGATTCTATTGGCTACACCTTC,NA,NA,14,TRBV5-1,TRBJ1-2
CASSKTSGLNEQFF,TGCGCCAGCAGCAAGACTAGCGGCCTCAATGAGCAGTTCTTC,NA,TRBD2,14,TRBV4-1,TRBJ2-1
CSVLNYGLASTDTQYF,TGCAGCGTTCTGAATTATGGACTAGCTAGCACAGATACGCAGTATTTT,NA,TRBD2,16,TRBV29-1,TRBJ2-3
CASSGTTGGTEAFF,TGCGCCAGCAGCGGGACAACTGGTGGGACTGAAGCTTTCTTT,NA,NA,14,TRBV5-1,TRBJ1-1
CASKRGNTEAFF,TGTGCCAGTAAAAGGGGGAACACTGAAGCTTTCTTT,NA,NA,12,TRBV12-3/TRBV12-4,TRBJ1-1
CASSRRQEQETQYF,TGTGCCAGCTCACGCCGACAGGAACAAGAGACCCAGTACTTC,NA,NA,14,TRBV18,TRBJ2-5
CASSTIVANEKLFF,TGTGCCAGCAGCACAATCGTGGCTAATGAAAAACTGTTTTTT,once,NA,14,TRBV28,TRBJ1-4
CASSVREGLGEQFF,TGCGCCAGCAGTGTCCGGGAGGGCCTGGGTGAGCAGTTCTTC,NA,TRBD2,14,TRBV10-1,TRBJ2-1
CASSLLAGAQETQYF,TGTGCCAGCAGTCTTTTAGCGGGCGCCCAAGAGACCCAGTACTTC,NA,TRBD2,15,TRBV7-2,TRBJ2-5
CASKVGRGYEKLFF,TGTGCCAGCAAGGTGGGGAGGGGCTATGAAAAACTGTTTTTT,NA,NA,14,TRBV2,TRBJ1-4